The clone carrying this T cell receptor (beta chain) is classed as medium-sized. Its antigen remains unidentified. Mixed lymphocyte reaction cells were cocultured at 37°C for about 6 days. Using immunoSEQ multiplex PCR, the repertoire was profiled, and TCRdb retains in-frame clones only, with some absent. The data contain fewer than 7,500 clones, approximately 40% of them singletons. The data are from a study of siplizumab effects on memory and regulatory T cells. Germline CDR1 is MNHEY and CDR2 is SMNVEV (reference sequence). Trimming took off 3 bases at V and 5 bases at J, with 10 bases between the two ends. This CDR3 is built from 14 residues. Study findings and constraints: Only a minor fraction of alloreactive clones mapped to unstimulated subsets. Researchers did not confirm the suppressive function of proliferating Tregs from siplizumab cultures. The diversity of naive T cells seemed greater than that of memory cells, and their alloresponse contribution seemed major. Alloreactive sequences traceable to unstimulated CD4+ memory cells declined significantly under siplizumab.

The origin of this receptor is a human donor in good health; the cells came from an allogeneic mixed lymphocyte reaction. The chain couples TRBV27 to TRBJ2-2, with unresolved D. The material sequenced was CFSE-low (dividing) CD8+ T cells sorted from an allogeneic mixed lymphocyte reaction. The CDR3 nucleotides read TGTGCCAGCAGTTTTTCGGCAAATACCGGGGAGCTGTTTTTT. Amino acids: CASSFSANTGELFF.